This T cell receptor beta chain was identified in a study of T cells after yellow fever vaccination. Study-level findings and limits: Some clonotypes, a small share, were shared between CD4 and CD8 compartments. Among primary-vaccination clones, most reappeared after the booster, at around 97% for CD4 and roughly 90% for CD8.

The J segment lost 1 base and the V segment lost 2 bases, leaving 2 bases of the junction unmatched. This CDR3 has 15 amino acids. CDR1 and CDR2 (germline): KGHSH, LQKENI. About this clonotype: Its antigen is unidentified.

A universal primer site and UMIs were added as TCR cDNA was made by 5'RACE template switching. One entry per CDR3 protein results from TCRdb running MiXCR on the 5' RACE reads. The sample holds under 250,000 distinct CDR3 sequences, 6.9% seen once. This material consisted of CD4+ T cells sorted from PBMCs, taken 15 days after the yellow fever booster vaccination. The TCR comes from a man under 40 who received the YFV17D yellow fever vaccine. This rearrangement joins TRBV18 to TRBJ1-5; TRBD1 agrees at 7 bases. The CDR3: CASSPIQGSNQPQHF. CDR3 coding DNA: TGTGCCAGCTCACCAATACAGGGGAGCAATCAGCCCCAGCATTTT.